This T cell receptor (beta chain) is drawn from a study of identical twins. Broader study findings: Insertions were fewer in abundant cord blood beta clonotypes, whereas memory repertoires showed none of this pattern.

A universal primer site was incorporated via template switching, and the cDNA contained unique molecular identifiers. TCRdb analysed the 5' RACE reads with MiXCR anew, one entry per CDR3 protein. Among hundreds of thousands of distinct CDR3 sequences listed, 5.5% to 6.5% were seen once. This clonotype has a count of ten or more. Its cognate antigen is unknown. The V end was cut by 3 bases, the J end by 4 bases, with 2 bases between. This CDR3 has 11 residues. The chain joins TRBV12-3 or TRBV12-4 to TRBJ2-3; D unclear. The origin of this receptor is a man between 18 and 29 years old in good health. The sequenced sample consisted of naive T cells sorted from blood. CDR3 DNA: TGTGCCAGCAGTTTCGCAGATACGCAGTATTTT. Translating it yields CASSFADTQYF.